This TCR beta chain stems from a study of CD8 T cells in ankylosing spondylitis. The trim removed 3 bases at V and 4 bases at J, leaving 15 bases unmatched. The CDR3 totals 18 residues. Germline CDR1 is SGHTA and CDR2 is FQGTGA. TCRdb passed the 5' RACE reads through MiXCR, listing each CDR3 protein once. The top ten hold 2.2% of the sample, which has about 69,000 distinct CDR3 sequences, approximately 5.3% seen once. This clonotype was counted many times. The clonotype comes from a male donor with ankylosing spondylitis or in good health (not recorded which). Sample: blood, either unsorted or a sorted T cell fraction (not recorded which). The chain employs TRBV7-3 and TRBJ1-5; 7 nucleotides match TRBD1. The CDR3 nucleotides read TGTGCCAGCAGCTTTAGACAGGGACACAACAAGGGAAATCAGCCCCAGCATTTT. Encoded protein: CASSFRQGHNKGNQPQHF.